This T cell receptor beta chain originates from a study of OX40 agonist ivuxolimab in advanced cancers. The method was immunoSEQ multiplex PCR; TCRdb's version includes in-frame clones alone and lacks a portion of them. The table records about 19,000 clones, about 83% of them present only once. To note about this clone: Its antigen is as yet unknown.

Study observations and caveats: It was also the case that some nonresponders had low normalized T-cell clonal expansion.

Germline trimming cut 2 bases from V and 2 bases from J; bases unmatched to any gene: 3. The germline CDR1 and CDR2 sequences are MNHNY and SVGAGI (reference sequence). The CDR3 extends over 15 amino acids. Specimen: CD4+ or CD8+ T cells sorted from blood, collected in a trial of the OX40 agonist ivuxolimab. This TCR was sampled from an adult with an advanced solid tumor such as melanoma, head and neck, liver or kidney cancer. The rearrangement links TRBV6-6 to TRBJ2-5; 9 bases are shared with TRBD2. CDR3: CASSYILAGQETQYF. The CDR3 region has the DNA TGTGCCAGCAGTTACATCCTAGCGGGACAAGAGACCCAGTACTTC.